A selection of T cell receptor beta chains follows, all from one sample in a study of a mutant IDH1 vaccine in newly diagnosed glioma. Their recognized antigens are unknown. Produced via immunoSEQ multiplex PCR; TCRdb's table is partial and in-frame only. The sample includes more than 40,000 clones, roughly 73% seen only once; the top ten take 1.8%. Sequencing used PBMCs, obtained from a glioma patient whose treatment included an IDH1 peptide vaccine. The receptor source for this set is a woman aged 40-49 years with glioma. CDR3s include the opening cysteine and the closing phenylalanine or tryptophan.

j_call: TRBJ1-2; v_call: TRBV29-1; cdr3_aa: CSVVRDSNNYGYTF
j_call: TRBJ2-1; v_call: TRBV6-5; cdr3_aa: CASSGLVGEQFF
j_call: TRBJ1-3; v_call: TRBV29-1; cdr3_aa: CSVEMGQGSGNTIYF
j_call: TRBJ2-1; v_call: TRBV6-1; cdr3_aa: CASGRGGENYNEQFF
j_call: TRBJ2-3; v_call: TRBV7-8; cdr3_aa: CASSPGQNTDTQYF
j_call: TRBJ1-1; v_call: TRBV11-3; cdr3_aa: CASSLGGVTEAFF
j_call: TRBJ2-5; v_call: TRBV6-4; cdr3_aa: CASSEGTGGGQETQYF
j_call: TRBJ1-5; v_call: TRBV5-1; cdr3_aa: CASSQAPQGISNQPQHF
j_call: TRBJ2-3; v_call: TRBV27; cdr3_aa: CATNPRTATSTDTQYF
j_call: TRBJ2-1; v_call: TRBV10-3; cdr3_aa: CAISESLAGGTGNEQFF
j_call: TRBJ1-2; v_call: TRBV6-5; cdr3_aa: CASSSRDRGHSYGYTF
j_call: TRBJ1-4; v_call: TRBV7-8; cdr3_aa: CASSPLLVGVGNEKLFF
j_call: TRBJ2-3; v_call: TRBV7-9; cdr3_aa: CASSRLRTASTDTQYF
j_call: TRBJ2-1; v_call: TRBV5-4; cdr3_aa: CASSFRLAGNEQFF
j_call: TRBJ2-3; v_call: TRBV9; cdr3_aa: CASSVRGGGGPDTQYF
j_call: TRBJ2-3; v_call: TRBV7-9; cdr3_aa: CASSPRGPDTQYF
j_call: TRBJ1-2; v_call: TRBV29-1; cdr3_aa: CSVPRGKDYGYTF
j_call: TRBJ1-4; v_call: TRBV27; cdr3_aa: CASSTLGGADEKLFF
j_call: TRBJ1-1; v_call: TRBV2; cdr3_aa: CASSVTSGTEAFF
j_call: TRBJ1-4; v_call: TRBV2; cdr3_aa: CASSEGVQASEEKLFF
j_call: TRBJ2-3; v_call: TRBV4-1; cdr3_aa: CASSLRATSGGAGTQYF
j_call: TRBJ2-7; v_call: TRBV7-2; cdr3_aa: CASSYYQTSGGSREQYF
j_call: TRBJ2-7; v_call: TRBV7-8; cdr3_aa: CASSNQGAKFYEQYF
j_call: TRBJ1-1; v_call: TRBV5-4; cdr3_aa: CASSPDREGTEAFF
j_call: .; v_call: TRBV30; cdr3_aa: CAWAWDSSYEQYF
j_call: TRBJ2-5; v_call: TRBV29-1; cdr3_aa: CSVGAQETQYF
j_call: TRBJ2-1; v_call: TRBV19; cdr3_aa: CASSPSYNEQFF
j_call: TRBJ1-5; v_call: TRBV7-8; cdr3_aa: CASSPGGGNQPQHF
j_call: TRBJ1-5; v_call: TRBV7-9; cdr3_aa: CASSLEGWNQPQHF
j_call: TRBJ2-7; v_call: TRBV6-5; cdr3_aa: CASSYRTPGQGYEQYF
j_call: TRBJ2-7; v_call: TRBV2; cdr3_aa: CASSEGQGTYEQYF
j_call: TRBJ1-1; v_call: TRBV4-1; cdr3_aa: CASSQGIGRTEAFF
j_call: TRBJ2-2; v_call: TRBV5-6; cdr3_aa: CASSYAGLRGTGELFF
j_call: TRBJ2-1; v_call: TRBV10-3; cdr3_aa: CAISERGGEGEQFF
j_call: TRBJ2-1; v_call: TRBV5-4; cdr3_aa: CASSNDRGAYNEQFF
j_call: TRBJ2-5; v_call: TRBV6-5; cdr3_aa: CASRGAPQETQYF
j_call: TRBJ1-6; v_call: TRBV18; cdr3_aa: CASSVDNSPLHF
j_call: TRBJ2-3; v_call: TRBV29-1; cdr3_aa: CSVVGGETQYF
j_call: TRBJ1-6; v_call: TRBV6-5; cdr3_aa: CASSLGQAGNSPLHF
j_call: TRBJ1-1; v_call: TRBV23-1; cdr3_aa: CASSPWGRVDAFF
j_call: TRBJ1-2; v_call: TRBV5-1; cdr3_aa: CASSLEGGTVINSNYGYTF